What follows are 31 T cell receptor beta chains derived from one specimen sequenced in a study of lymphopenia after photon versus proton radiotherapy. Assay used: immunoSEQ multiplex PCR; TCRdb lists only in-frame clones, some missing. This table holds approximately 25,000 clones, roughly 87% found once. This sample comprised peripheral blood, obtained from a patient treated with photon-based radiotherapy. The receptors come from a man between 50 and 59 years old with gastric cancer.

The CDR3 DNA reads TGTGCCAGCAGCAAACCCGGACGTTCGATCACTGAAGCTTTCTTT. It yields the protein CASSKPGRSITEAFF. This chain links TRBV7-9 with TRBJ1-1; D is undetermined. There are 15 residues in the CDR3. Looked up from germline, CDR1 is SEHNR and CDR2 is FQNEAQ (reference sequence). Trimming shortened V by 5 bases and J by 4 bases, and 17 bases separated the two germline ends.

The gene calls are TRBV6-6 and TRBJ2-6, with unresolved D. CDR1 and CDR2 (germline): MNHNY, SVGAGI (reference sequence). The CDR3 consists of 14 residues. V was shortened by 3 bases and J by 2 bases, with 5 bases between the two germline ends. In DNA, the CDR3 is TGTGCCAGCAGTTATGGAACTGGGGCCAACGTCCTGACTTTC. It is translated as CASSYGTGANVLTF.

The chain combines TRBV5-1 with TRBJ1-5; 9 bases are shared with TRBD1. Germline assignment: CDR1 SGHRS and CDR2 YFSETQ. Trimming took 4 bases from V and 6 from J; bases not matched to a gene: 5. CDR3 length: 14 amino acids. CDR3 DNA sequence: TGCGCCAGCAGCCAGGGACAGGGAGGTCAGCCCCAGCATTTT. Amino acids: CASSQGQGGQPQHF.

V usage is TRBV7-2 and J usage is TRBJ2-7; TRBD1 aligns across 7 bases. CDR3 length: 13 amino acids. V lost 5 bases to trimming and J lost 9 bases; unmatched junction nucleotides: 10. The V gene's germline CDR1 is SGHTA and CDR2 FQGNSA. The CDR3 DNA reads TGTGCCAGCAGCACGGCGAGGGGGCGAAGGCAGTACTTC. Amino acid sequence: CASSTARGRRQYF.

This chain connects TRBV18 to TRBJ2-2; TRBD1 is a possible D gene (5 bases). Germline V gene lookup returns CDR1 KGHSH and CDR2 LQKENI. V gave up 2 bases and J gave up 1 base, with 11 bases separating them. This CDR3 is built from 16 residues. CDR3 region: CASSPWGRENTGELFF. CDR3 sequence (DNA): TGTGCCAGCTCACCATGGGGCAGGGAGAACACCGGGGAGCTGTTTTTT.

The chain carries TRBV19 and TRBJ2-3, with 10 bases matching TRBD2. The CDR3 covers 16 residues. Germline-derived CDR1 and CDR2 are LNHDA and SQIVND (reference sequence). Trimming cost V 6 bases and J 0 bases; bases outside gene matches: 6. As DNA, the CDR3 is TGTGCCAGTAGAGGGCTAGCGGGGGCTAGCACAGATACGCAGTATTTT. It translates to CASRGLAGASTDTQYF.

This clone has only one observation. The CDR3 reads CASSYSETAPQETQYF. In nucleotides, the CDR3 is TGTGCCAGCAGTTACTCAGAGACAGCGCCCCAAGAGACCCAGTACTTC. The V and J genes are TRBV6-5 and TRBJ2-5, with D perhaps TRBD1 (5 bases). Per germline, CDR1 MNHEY and CDR2 SVGAGI. CDR3 length: 16 residues. The V end was cut by 0 bases, the J end by 1 base, with 12 bases between.

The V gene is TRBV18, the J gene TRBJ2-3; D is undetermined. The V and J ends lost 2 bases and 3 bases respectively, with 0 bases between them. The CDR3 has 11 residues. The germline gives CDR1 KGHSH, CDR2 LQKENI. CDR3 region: CASSPTDTQYF. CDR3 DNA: TGTGCCAGCTCACCAACAGATACGCAGTATTTT.

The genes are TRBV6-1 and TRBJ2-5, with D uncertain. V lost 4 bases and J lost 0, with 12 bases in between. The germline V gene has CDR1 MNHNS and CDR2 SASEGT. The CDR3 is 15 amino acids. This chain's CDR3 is CASSVLWVNQETQYF. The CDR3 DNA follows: TGTGCCAGCAGTGTCTTATGGGTTAACCAAGAGACCCAGTACTTC.

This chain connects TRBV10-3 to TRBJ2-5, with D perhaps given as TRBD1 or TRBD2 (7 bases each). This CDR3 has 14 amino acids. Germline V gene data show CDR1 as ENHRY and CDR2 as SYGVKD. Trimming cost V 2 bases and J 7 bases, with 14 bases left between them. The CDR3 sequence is CAISENWEGATQYF. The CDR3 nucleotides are TGTGCCATCAGTGAGAACTGGGAGGGGGCGACCCAGTACTTC.

CDR3: CASSRDRQYEQYF. CDR3 sequence (DNA): TGTGCCAGCAGCCGCGACAGGCAATACGAGCAGTACTTC. The rearrangement joins TRBV6-5 to TRBJ2-7; D possibly corresponds to TRBD1 (6 bases). Trimming removed 6 bases from V and 4 bases from J, with 13 bases in between. The germline V gene encodes CDR1 MNHEY and CDR2 SVGAGI. The CDR3 covers 13 residues.

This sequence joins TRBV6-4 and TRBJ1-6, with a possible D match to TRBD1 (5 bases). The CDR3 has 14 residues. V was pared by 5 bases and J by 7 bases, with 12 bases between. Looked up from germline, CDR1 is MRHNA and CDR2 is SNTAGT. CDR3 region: CASSTQGFNSPLHF. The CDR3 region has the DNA TGTGCCAGCAGTACCCAGGGATTCAATTCACCCCTCCACTTT.

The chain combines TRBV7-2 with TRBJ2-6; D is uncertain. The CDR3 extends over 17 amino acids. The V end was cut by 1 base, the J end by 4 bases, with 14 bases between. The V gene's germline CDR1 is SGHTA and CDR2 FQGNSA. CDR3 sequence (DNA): TGTGCCAGCAGCTTAGTGCCTGGGCGTGGAGGGGCCAACGTCCTGACTTTC. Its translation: CASSLVPGRGGANVLTF.

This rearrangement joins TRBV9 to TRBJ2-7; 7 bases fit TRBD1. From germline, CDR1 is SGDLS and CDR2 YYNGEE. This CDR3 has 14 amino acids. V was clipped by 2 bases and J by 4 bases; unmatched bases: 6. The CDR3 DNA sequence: TGTGCCAGCAGCGTGGGGGACAGAAGATACGAGCAGTACTTC. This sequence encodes CASSVGDRRYEQYF. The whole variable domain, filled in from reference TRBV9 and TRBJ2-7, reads DSGVTQTPKHLITATGQRVTLRCSPRSGDLSVYWYQQSLDQGLQFLIQYYNGEERAKGNILERFSAQQFPDLHSELNLSSLELGDSALYFCASSVGDRRYEQYFGPGTRLTVT.

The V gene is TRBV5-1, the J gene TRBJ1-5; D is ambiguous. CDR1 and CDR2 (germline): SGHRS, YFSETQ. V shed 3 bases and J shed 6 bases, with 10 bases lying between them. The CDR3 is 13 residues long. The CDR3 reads CASSSTPGQPQHF. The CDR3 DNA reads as TGCGCCAGCAGCTCAACCCCGGGTCAGCCCCAGCATTTT.

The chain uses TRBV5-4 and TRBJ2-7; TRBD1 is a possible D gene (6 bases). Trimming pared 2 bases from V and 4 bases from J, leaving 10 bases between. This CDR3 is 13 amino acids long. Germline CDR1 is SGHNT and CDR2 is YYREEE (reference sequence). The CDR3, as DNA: TGTGCCAGCAGCTTCGGACAGCAGTACGAGCAGTACGTC. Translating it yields CASSFGQQYEQYV.

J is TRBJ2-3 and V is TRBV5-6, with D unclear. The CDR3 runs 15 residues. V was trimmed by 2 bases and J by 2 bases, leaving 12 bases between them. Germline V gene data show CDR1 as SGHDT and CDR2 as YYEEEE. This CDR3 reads CASSLGNSYTDTQYF. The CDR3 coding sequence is TGTGCCAGCAGCTTAGGCAACAGCTACACAGATACGCAGTATTTT.

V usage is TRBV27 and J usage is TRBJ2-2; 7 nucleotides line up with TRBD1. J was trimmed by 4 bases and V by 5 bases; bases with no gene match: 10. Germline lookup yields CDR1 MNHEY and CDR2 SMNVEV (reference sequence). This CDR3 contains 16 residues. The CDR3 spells CASSPRQGGITGELFF. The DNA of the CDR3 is TGTGCCAGCAGTCCGCGACAGGGCGGAATCACCGGGGAGCTGTTTTTT.

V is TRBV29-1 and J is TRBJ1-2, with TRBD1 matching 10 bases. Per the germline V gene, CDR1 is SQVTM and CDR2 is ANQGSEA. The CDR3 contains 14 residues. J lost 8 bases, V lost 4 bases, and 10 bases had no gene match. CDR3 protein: CSVAGTGVGHGYTF. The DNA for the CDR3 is TGCAGCGTTGCTGGGACAGGGGTAGGTCACGGCTACACCTTC.

The CDR3 nucleotides are TGTGCTAGTGGGGAGGGGGCGTCGAGATATAATTCACCCCTCCACTTT. Translating it yields CASGEGASRYNSPLHF. The chain carries TRBV12-5 and TRBJ1-6; 7 bases are a match to TRBD1. This CDR3 spans 16 amino acids. Per the germline V gene, CDR1 is LGHNT and CDR2 is FRNRAP. J was trimmed by 4 bases and V by 6 bases; bases with no gene match: 9.

CDR3 amino acids: CASSTRAGEKLFF. The CDR3 DNA sequence: TGTGCCAGCTCCACCAGGGCCGGGGAAAAACTGTTTTTT. The chain joins TRBV18 to TRBJ1-4; D perhaps matches TRBD1 (5 bases). Germline-derived CDR1 and CDR2 are KGHSH and LQKENI. V was cut by 6 bases and J by 8 bases, with 13 bases left in between. The CDR3 totals 13 residues. Using reference TRBV18 and TRBJ1-4 for the parts outside the CDR3, the full variable domain is NAGVMQNPRHLVRRRGQEARLRCSPMKGHSHVYWYRQLPEEGLKFMVYLQKENIIDESGMPKERFSAEFPKEGPSILRIQQVVRGDSAAYFCASSTRAGEKLFFGSGTQLSVL.

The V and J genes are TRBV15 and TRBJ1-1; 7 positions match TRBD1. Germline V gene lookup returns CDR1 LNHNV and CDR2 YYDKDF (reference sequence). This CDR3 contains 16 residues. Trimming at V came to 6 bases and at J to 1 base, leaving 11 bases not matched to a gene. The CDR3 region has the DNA TGTGCCACCAGATTAGGGGGACAGCCCGAGAACACTGAAGCTTTCTTT. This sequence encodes CATRLGGQPENTEAFF.

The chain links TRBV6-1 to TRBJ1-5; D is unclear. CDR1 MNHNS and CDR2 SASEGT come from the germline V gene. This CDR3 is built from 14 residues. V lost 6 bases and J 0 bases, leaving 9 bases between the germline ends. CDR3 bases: TGTGCCAGCAGGGGCGCTTATAGCAATCAGCCCCAGCATTTT. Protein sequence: CASRGAYSNQPQHF.

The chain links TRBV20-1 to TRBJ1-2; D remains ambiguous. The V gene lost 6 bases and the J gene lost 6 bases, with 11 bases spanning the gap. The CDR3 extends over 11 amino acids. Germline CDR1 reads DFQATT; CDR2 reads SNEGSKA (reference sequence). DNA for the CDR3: TGCAGTGCCACCACAGAGAATGGCTACACCTTC. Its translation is CSATTENGYTF.

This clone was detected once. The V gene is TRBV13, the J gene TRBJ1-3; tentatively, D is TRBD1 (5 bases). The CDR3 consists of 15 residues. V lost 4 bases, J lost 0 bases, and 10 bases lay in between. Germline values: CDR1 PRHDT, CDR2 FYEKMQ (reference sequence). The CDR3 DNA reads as TGTGCCAGCAGCTCCACAGGTAACTCTGGAAACACCATATATTTT. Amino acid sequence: CASSSTGNSGNTIYF.

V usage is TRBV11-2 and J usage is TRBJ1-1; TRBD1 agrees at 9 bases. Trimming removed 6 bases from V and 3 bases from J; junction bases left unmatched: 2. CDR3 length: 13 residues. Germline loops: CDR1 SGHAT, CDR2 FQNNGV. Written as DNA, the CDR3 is TGTGCCAGCAGAAGACAGGGGGACACTGAAGCTTTCTTT. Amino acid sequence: CASRRQGDTEAFF.

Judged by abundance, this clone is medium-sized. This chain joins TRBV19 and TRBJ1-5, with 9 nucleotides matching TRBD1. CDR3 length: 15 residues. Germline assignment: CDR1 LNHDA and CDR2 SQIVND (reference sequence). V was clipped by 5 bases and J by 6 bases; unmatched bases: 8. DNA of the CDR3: TGTGCCAGTAGTTACCGGGACAGGGTTCGTCAGCCCCAGCATTTT. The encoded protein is CASSYRDRVRQPQHF.

The CDR3 bases are TGCGCCAGCAGCTTGGCCGAGGCGGAGACCCAGTACTTC. It encodes CASSLAEAETQYF. The V call is TRBV5-1, the J call TRBJ2-5; D uncertain. Germline CDR1 SGHRS, CDR2 YFSETQ. The V end lost 0 bases, the J end lost 5 bases, and 8 bases lay between the germline ends. This CDR3 comprises 13 residues.

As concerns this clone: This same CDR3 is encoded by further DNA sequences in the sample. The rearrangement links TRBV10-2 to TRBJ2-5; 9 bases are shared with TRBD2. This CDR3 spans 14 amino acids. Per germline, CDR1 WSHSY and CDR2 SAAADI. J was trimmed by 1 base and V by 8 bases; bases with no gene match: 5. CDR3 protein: CASSPSGVQETQYF. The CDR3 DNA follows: TGCGCCAGCTCGCCTAGCGGGGTCCAAGAGACCCAGTACTTC.

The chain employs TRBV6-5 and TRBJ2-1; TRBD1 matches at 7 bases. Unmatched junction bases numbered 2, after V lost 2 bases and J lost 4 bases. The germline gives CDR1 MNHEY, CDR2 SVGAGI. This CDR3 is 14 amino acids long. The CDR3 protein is CASSYQGDYNEQFF. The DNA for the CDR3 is TGTGCCAGCAGTTACCAGGGGGATTACAATGAGCAGTTCTTC.

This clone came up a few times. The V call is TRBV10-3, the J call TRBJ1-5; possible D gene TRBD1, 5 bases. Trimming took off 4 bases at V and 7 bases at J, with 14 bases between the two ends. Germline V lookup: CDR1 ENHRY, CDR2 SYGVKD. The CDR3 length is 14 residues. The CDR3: CAISVKGSGQPQHF. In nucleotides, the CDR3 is TGTGCCATCAGTGTAAAGGGGTCGGGCCAGCCCCAGCATTTT.